This T cell receptor (beta chain) derives from a study of CD4 T cells in relation to SARS-CoV-2 and coronaviruses (dated by TCRdb to about 2021). Broadly, across the study: In the ViraFEST assay, PBMCs were grown with antigen for roughly ten days, and TCR beta CDR3s were then sequenced to identify antigen-specific clonal expansions. The Adaptive Biotechnologies TCR-sequencing kit was used to sequence samples from a few pre-COVID donors and the naive versus memory experiments, whereas other data were Illumina-based. An HIV-1 Nef peptide pool or a culture without peptide was used as the negative reference condition. HLA restriction was mapped for shared crossreactive spike epitopes using patient-derived lymphoblastoid cell lines. Expansion assays from other donors in the study were sequenced with a different, Illumina-based TCR-beta assay. At the level of individual TCR clonotypes, the study evaluated whether memory CD4+ T cells crossreact between the spike proteins of SARS-CoV-2 and those of common cold coronaviruses.

CD4+ T cells from unexposed donors were collected before the COVID-19 pandemic (2011-2018). Following 10 days of culture, the EasySep CD4+ T cell isolation kit was used to isolate CD4+ T cells. As cell number allowed, CD4+ T cells from unexposed donors were tested for reactivity to SARS-CoV-2 S and N and to four common cold coronavirus spike pools. PBMCs were cultured at under 2.5 million per well in IMDM supplemented with around 5% human AB serum and approximately 9.8 IU/ml IL-2. Half of the culture medium was replaced with fresh IL-2-containing medium on days 3 and 7. In general, every peptide culture condition was set up in three replicate wells. Leukapheresis product for the unexposed donors was bought commercially. PBMCs were isolated from leukapheresis product or whole blood by Ficoll-Paque PLUS gradient centrifugation. PBMCs were either cryopreserved at -140°C or used fresh in the expansion assay. The QIAamp Micro DNA Kit was used to extract genomic DNA from the CD4+ T cells.

Receptor amplification or capture employed the immunoSEQ multiplex PCR assay. The authors' analysis ran thus. Preprocessing removed nonproductive sequences and CDR3s not starting with C, not ending with F or W, or shorter than 7 amino acids. Antigen-specific clonotypes were called with the MANAFEST web app on the basis of expansion relative to the reference and to other culture wells. A clone was considered positive if significant expansion relative to the reference culture was observed in 2 of 3 replicate wells at an FDR below 0.05. Positive clones also required significant expansion versus all other tandem wells and an odds ratio above 5. After three terminal residues were trimmed from each end, CDR3 homology was quantified as pairwise Levenshtein distance using the stringdist R package. This is the immuneACCESS table as TCRdb keeps it, with only in-frame sequences that have V and J called. A part of the clones is gone; compared with another copy, unresolved V genes explain less than half, and the rest is unexplained. The V and J calls and clone size were taken over from that table, and D and trimming were inferred from the DNA. This sample holds about 26,000 clones; roughly 81% were observed only once. 15% to 20% of the sample goes to the ten largest clones.

General conclusions and limits of the study: Crossreactive clones showed significantly weaker SARS-CoV-2-driven expansion than monoreactive clones, consistent with antigenic imprinting. Memory CD4+ clonotypes crossrecognizing SARS-CoV-2 and at least one common cold coronavirus spike were found in around 71% of donors. No donor contributed both pre-pandemic and post-infection samples, which limited tracing the source of pre-existing responses. Small numbers of patients and of tested TCRs limited the study. Since the crossreactivity analysis centred on spike protein, crossreactivity against other viral proteins was not assessed.

The germline V gene sets CDR1 to KGHSH and CDR2 to LQKENI. V is pared back by 6 bases and J by 4 bases, with 8 bases lying between the germline termini. From the cysteine up to the phenylalanine, the CDR3 has a length of 12 residues. The DNA shown is the 36-base CDR3, in frame from base 1. Regarding this clone: It lacks a known antigen. The input lacks base qualities; no much larger clone sits a single base away.

The chain joins TRBV18 to TRBJ2-3; the D gene identity is not certain. This TCR was sampled from a human donor in good health. Sequencing was performed on CD4+ T cells from PBMCs, cultured in vitro. The CDR3 protein is CASSPAADTQYF. The nucleotide sequence is given as TGTGCCAGCTCCCCCGCCGCAGATACGCAGTATTTT.